A selection of T cell receptor beta chains follows, all from one sample in a study of control samples from healthy donors and cancer patients. Profiled with immunoSEQ multiplex PCR; TCRdb holds only in-frame clones, not every one. The table shows hundreds of thousands of clones, with around 90% occurring only once. Sequences were obtained from PBMCs. These TCRs come from a man aged 40-55 years with head and neck cancer. The CDR3 runs from the conserved cysteine through the conserved F or W. Fields, in order: J gene, D gene, clone size, V gene, CDR3 DNA, CDR3 protein. The D gene is left open where the match is weak. Clone sizes are given selectively: once, few, many, or a class where the clone is expanded.

TRBJ2-3,-,-,TRBV6-5,TGTGCCAGCCCTCCGACAGTATCTAGCACAGATACGCAGTATTTT,CASPPTVSSTDTQYF
TRBJ1-2,-,-,TRBV27,TGTGCCAGCAGTCCCCAGGGGCCTGTCTATGGCTACACCTTC,CASSPQGPVYGYTF
TRBJ2-2,-,-,TRBV5-1,TGCGCCAGCAGCGTTCCTAGCGGGGAGCTGTTTTTT,CASSVPSGELFF
TRBJ1-4,TRBD1,-,TRBV28,TGTGCCAGCAGTTTACCATTTCCGGGACAGAAAATTGATACTAATGAAAAACTGTTTTTT,CASSLPFPGQKIDTNEKLFF
TRBJ2-3,TRBD2,once,TRBV28,TGTGCCAGCAGTTTAGGACTAGTCTGGGTTGTGGATACGCAGTATTTT,CASSLGLVWVVDTQYF
TRBJ2-7,TRBD1,-,TRBV5-5,TGTGCCAGCAGCTCGGGGACAGCGCCCTACGAGCAGTACTTC,CASSSGTAPYEQYF
TRBJ2-7,TRBD1,-,TRBV11-2,TGTGCCAGCAGCTTTAGTTGGGGGACAGGGGGCCAGTACGAGCAGTACTTC,CASSFSWGTGGQYEQYF
TRBJ1-5,-,-,TRBV6-5,TGTGCCAGCAGCCGGACGGTCAAGAGCAATCAGCCCCAGCATTTT,CASSRTVKSNQPQHF
TRBJ1-1,-,once,TRBV9,TGTGCCAGCAGCGTAGATGAGGGAAGGACTGAAGCTTTCTTT,CASSVDEGRTEAFF
TRBJ2-1,-,once,TRBV10-3,TGTGCCATCAATCCACAGGGATTGGGCAATGAGCAGTTCTTC,CAINPQGLGNEQFF
TRBJ2-6,TRBD1,-,TRBV6-5,TGTGCCAGCAGCCCGACAGGGTCCGGGGCCAACGTCCTGACTTTC,CASSPTGSGANVLTF
TRBJ1-6,-,-,TRBV5-6,TGTGCCAGCAGCCGAGAATACCAACAGGAAATAAATTCACCCCTCCACTTT,CASSREYQQEINSPLHF
TRBJ1-2,-,-,TRBV6-5,TGTGCCAGCAGTTACTCGAGTCTGTTTTCTGGCTACACCTTC,CASSYSSLFSGYTF
TRBJ1-5,-,once,TRBV4-2,TGTGCCAGCAGCCAAGATCCATATCAGGGTACAAATCAGCCCCAGCATTTT,CASSQDPYQGTNQPQHF
TRBJ2-7,-,-,TRBV29-1,TGCAGCGTTGAAGACAGGGGTCAATCCTACGAGCAGTACTTC,CSVEDRGQSYEQYF
TRBJ2-3,TRBD2,-,TRBV5-1,TGCGCCAGCAGCGGTAGCGGGAGTATCACAGATACGCAGTATTTT,CASSGSGSITDTQYF
TRBJ1-6,-,once,TRBV30,TGTGCCTGGAGTGAAAGTGGCGTCAATTCACCCCTCCACTTT,CAWSESGVNSPLHF
TRBJ2-7,TRBD1,once,TRBV7-7,TGTGCTAGCAGCCCACGAGGACAGGGGAGTGGCGAGCAGTACTTC,CASSPRGQGSGEQYF
TRBJ2-3,-,-,TRBV7-9,TGTGCCAGCACCTTCTCACTAGCAGCTAGCACAGATACGCAGTATTTT,CASTFSLAASTDTQYF
TRBJ2-7,-,once,TRBV7-8,TGTGCCAGCAGCTTAGAGCCCAGGGGCCACGAGCAGTACTTC,CASSLEPRGHEQYF
TRBJ1-1,TRBD1,-,TRBV19,TGTGCCAGTAGTATAGGGGCAGGGGGCGGACCTGAAGCTTTCTTT,CASSIGAGGGPEAFF
TRBJ2-7,-,-,TRBV6-5,TGTGCCAGCACCACGGCCGGGCTAGCCTCCTACGAGCAGTACTTC,CASTTAGLASYEQYF
TRBJ2-7,-,-,TRBV6-2/TRBV6-3,TGTGCCAGCAGTTACGGCCTCACCTACGAGCAGTACTTC,CASSYGLTYEQYF
TRBJ1-1,-,-,TRBV27,TGTGCCTCCAGAGCGAACACTGAAGCTTTCTTT,CASRANTEAFF
TRBJ2-2,-,-,TRBV29-1,TGCAGCGTTGAAGAAACTAGGGGACCCGGGGAGCTGTTTTTT,CSVEETRGPGELFF
TRBJ2-7,-,-,TRBV5-6,TGTGCCAGCAGCTTAAAGTGGCCTAGCTTTTTCTACGAGCAGTACTTC,CASSLKWPSFFYEQYF
TRBJ1-1,-,-,TRBV13,TGTGCCAGCAGCTTGGGCGTAGGGGGGAACACTGAAGCTTTCTTT,CASSLGVGGNTEAFF
TRBJ2-1,-,once,TRBV11-2,TGTGCCAGCAGGGATCTCTCGCACCGAGACTACAATGAGCAGTTCTTC,CASRDLSHRDYNEQFF
TRBJ1-3,-,-,TRBV6-5,TGTGCCAGCAGGGCAGTGGGAGGAAACACCATATATTTT,CASRAVGGNTIYF
TRBJ2-5,TRBD2,-,TRBV6-5,TGTGCCAGCAGTTACAATTCCGGGGGGGAGACCCAGTACTTC,CASSYNSGGETQYF
TRBJ2-7,-,-,TRBV30,TGTGCCTGGAGTCAACTTATTTCCTACGAGCAGTACTTC,CAWSQLISYEQYF
TRBJ2-7,-,-,TRBV12-3/TRBV12-4,TGTGCCAGCAGTTTGGGCCGGGAGTGGGAGCAGTACTTC,CASSLGREWEQYF
TRBJ1-1,-,-,TRBV19,TGTGCCAGTACGGGGCCCCTCGAGACTGAAGCTTTCTTT,CASTGPLETEAFF
TRBJ2-7,-,-,TRBV6-2/TRBV6-3,TGTGCCAGCAGTCTGCGGAACAGGGCCTACGAGCAGTACTTC,CASSLRNRAYEQYF
TRBJ2-2,TRBD2,-,TRBV28,TGTGCCAGCAGTGGTAGCGGGGGGGCGCGAACCGGGGAGCTGTTTTTT,CASSGSGGARTGELFF